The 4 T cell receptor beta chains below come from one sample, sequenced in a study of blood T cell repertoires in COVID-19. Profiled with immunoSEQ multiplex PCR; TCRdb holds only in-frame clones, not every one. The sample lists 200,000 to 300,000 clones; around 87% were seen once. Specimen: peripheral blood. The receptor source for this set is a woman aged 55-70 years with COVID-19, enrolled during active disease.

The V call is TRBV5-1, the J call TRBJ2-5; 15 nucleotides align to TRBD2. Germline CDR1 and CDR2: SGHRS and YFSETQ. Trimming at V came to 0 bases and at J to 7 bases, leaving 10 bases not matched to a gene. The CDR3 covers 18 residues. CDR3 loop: CASSLVSGTSGRPGTQYF. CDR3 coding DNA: TGCGCCAGCAGCTTGGTTTCCGGGACTAGCGGGAGGCCGGGGACCCAGTACTTC.

CDR3 residues: CASTRVIAGGGIYNEQFF. The CDR3 nucleotides read TGTGCCAGTACCAGGGTAATAGCGGGAGGAGGTATTTACAATGAGCAGTTCTTC. This chain uses TRBV19 with TRBJ2-1; 10 bases match TRBD2. J lost 4 bases, V lost 7 bases, and 16 bases had no gene match. Germline-derived CDR1 and CDR2 are LNHDA and SQIVND (reference sequence). This CDR3 is built from 18 residues.

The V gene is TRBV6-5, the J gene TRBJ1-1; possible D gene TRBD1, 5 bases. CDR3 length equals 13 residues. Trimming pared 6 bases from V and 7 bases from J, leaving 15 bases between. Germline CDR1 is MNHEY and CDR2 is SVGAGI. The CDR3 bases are TGTGCCAGCAGCCGCGGGACGGATGTTGAAGCTTTCTTT. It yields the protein CASSRGTDVEAFF.

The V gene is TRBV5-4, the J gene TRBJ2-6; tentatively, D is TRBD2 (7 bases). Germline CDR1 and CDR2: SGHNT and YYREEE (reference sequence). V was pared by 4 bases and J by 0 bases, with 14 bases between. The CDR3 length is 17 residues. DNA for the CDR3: TGTGCCAGCAGCGGCCGGGGGGCTGGCTCTGGGGCCAACGTCCTGACTTTC. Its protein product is CASSGRGAGSGANVLTF.